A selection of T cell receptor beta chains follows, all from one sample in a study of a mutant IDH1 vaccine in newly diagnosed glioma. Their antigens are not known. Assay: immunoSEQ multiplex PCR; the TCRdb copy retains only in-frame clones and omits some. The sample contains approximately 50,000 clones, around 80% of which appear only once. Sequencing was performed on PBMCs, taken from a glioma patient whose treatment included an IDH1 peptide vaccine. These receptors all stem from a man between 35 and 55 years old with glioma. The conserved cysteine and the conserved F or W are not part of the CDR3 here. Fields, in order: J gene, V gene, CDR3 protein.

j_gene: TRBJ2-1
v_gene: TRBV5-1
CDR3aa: ASSLNSDEQF

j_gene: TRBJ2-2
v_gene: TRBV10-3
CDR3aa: AISLDERGLTGELF

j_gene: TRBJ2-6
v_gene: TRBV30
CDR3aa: AWSWTGAGGANVLT

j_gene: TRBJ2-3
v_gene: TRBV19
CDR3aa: ASSIGRSDTQY

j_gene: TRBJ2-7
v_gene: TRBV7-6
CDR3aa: ASSTLAEGEQY

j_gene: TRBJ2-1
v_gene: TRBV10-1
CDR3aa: ASSDGGAYNEQF

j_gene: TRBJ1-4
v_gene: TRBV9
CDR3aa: ASSVRGGSEKLF

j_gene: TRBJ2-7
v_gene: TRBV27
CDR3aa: ASSRTSGYEQY

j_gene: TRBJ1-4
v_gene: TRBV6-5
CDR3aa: ASSRTWGEKLF

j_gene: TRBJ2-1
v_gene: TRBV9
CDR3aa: ASSVGGGPYNEQF

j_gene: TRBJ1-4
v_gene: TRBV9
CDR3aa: ASSAFGQVDEKLF

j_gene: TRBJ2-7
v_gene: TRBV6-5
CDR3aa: ASNFRDFLTSEQY

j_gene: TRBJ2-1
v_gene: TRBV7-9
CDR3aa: ASSSSGLAVNEQF

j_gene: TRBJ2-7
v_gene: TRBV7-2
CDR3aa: ASSLRPSYEQY

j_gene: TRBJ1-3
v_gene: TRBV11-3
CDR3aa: ASRPTAEAGNTIY

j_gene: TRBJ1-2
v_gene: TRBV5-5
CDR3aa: ASSLGQGDYGYT

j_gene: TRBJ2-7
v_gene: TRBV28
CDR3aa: ASSSPAGTSSRVGSEQY

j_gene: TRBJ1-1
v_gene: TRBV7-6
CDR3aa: ASSLASDWTGDTEAF

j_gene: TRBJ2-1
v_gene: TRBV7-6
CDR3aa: ASSLATFNEQF

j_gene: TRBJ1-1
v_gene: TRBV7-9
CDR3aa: ASSRRTGNTEAF

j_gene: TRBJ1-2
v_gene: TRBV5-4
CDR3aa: ASSPNRRSNYGYT

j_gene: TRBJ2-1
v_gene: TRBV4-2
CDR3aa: ASSQESSYNEQF

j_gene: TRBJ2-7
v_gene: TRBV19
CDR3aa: ASSDTGTGSREQY

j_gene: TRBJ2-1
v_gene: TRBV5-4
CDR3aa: ASSLDPAGVIYNEQF

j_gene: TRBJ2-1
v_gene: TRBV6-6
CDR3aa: ASSNSGRAGDEQF

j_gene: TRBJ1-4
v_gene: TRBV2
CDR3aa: ASRRGQQEKLF

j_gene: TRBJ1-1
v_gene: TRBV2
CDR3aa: ASSLDGYTEAF

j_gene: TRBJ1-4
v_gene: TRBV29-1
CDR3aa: SVGGPTHNEKLF

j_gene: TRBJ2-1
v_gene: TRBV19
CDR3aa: ASSIVGSVNEQF

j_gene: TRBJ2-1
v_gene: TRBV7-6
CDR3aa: ASSSGSSRGEQF

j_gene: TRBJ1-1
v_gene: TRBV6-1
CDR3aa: ARDRGLGTEAF

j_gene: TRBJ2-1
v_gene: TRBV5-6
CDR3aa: ASSLGPTSNEQF

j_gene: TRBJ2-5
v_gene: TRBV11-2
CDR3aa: ASSLEAGGLGETQY

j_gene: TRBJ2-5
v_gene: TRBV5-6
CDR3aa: ASSTGLAEETQY

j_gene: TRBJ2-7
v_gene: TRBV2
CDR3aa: ASSGSYEQY

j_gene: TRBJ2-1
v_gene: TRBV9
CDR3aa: ASSVAVGYNEQF

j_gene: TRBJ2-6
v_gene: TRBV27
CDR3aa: ASSHDRGSGANVLT

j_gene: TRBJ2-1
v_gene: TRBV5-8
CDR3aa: ASSSRLAGGPWEQF

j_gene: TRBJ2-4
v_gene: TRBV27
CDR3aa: ASSLVPPSGNIQY

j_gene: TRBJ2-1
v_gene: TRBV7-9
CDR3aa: ASSLAAGVPYNEQF

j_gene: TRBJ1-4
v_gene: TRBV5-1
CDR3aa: ASSLDEGALANEKLF

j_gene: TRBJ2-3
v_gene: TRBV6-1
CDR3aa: ASSEAAGGGSDTQY

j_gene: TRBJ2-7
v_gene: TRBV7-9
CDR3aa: ASSSSTGGSSYEQY

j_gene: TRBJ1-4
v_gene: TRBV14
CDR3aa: ASSHAGTGGEKLF